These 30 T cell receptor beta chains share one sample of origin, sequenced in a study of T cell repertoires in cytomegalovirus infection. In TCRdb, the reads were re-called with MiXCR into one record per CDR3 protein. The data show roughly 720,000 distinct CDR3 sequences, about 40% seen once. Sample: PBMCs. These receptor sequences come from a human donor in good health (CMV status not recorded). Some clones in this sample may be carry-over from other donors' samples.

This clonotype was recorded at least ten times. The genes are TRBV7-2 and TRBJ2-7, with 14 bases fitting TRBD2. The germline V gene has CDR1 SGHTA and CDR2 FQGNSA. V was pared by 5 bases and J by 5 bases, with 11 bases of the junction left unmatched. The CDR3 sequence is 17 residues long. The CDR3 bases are TGTGCCAGCAGCCACAAACCGGGACTAGCGGGAGCCGACGAGCAGTACTTC. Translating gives CASSHKPGLAGADEQYF. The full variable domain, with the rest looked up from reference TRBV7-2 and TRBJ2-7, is GAGVSQSPSNKVTEKGKDVELRCDPISGHTALYWYRQSLGQGLEFLIYFQGNSAPDKSGLPSDRFSAERTGGSVSTLTIQRTQQEDSAVYLCASSHKPGLAGADEQYFGPGTRLTVT.

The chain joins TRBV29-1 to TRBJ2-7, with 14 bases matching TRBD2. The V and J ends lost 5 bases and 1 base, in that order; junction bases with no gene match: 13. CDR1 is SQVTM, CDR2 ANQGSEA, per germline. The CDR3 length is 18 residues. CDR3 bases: TGCAGCGTTTCCTCCGGACTAGCGGGAGGCCGGGGGTCCTACGAGCAGTACTTC. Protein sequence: CSVSSGLAGGRGSYEQYF.

The CDR3 here is CASSLAPIGGTTNEKLFF. The CDR3 coding sequence is TGTGCCAGCAGCTTAGCGCCGATAGGGGGCACAACTAATGAAAAACTGTTTTTT. V is TRBV7-8 and J is TRBJ1-4; 7 nucleotides match TRBD1. Germline assignment: CDR1 SGHVS and CDR2 FQNEAQ. The CDR3 consists of 18 residues. Losses at the gene ends were 0 bases for V and 0 bases for J; bases not matched to a gene: 7.

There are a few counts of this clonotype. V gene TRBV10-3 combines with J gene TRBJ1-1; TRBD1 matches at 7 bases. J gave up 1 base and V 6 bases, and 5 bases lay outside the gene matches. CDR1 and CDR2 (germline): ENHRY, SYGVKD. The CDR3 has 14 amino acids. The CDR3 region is CAIRGTAENTEAFF. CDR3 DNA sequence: TGTGCCATCAGGGGGACAGCCGAGAACACTGAAGCTTTCTTT.

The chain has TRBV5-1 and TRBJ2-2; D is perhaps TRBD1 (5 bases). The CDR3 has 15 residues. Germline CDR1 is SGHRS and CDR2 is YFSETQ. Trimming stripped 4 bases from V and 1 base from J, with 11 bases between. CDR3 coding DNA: TGCGCCAGCAGCCAAACTACAGGGAACACCGGGGAGCTGTTTTTT. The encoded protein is CASSQTTGNTGELFF.

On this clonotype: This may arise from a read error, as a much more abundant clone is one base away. CDR3: CTSSLRQGANQPQHF. DNA of the CDR3: TGTACCAGCAGCTTGAGACAGGGGGCAAATCAGCCCCAGCATTTT. The gene calls are TRBV7-6 and TRBJ1-5; 10 nucleotides agree with TRBD1. Germline V gene data show CDR1 as SGHVS and CDR2 as FNYEAQ. This CDR3 has 15 amino acids.

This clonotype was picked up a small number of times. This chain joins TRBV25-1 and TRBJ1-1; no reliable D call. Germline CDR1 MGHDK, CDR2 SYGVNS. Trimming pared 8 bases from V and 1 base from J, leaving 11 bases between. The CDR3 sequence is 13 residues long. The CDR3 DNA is TGTGCCAGCGGCCGAACGACGAACACTGAAGCTTTCTTT. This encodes CASGRTTNTEAFF.

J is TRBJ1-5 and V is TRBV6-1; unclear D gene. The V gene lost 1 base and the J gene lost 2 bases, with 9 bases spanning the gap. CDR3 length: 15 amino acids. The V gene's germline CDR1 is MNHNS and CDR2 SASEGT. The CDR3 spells CASSEDGYRNQPQHF. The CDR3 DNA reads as TGTGCCAGCAGTGAAGATGGGTATCGCAATCAGCCCCAGCATTTT.

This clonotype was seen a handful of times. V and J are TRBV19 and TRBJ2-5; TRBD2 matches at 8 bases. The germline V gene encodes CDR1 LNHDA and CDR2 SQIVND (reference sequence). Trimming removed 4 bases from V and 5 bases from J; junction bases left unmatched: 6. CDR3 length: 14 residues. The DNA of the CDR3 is TGTGCCAGTAGTAAGGGACTAGTTACGGAGACCCAGTACTTC. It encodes CASSKGLVTETQYF. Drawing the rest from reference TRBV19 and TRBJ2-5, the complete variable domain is DGGITQSPKYLFRKEGQNVTLSCEQNLNHDAMYWYRQDPGQGLRLIYYSQIVNDFQKGDIAEGYSVSREKKESFPLTVTSAQKNPTAFYLCASSKGLVTETQYFGPGTRLLVL.

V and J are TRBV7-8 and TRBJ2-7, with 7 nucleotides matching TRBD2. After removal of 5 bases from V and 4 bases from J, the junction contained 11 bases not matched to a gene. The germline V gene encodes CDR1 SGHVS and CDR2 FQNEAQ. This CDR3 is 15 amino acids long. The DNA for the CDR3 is TGTGCCAGCAGCCCCTGGCCGCGGGAGCGTTACGAGCAGTACTTC. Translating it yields CASSPWPRERYEQYF.

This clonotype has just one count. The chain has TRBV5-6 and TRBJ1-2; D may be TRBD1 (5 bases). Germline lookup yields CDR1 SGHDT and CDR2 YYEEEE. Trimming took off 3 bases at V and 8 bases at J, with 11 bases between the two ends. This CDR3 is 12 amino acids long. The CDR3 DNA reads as TGTGCCAGCAGCTCTGGGACGCTGGGCTACACCTTC. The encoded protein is CASSSGTLGYTF.

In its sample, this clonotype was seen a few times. The CDR3: CAWSAGTGGRPPYNEQFF. As DNA, the CDR3 is TGTGCCTGGAGTGCAGGGACAGGGGGCCGCCCCCCTTACAATGAGCAGTTCTTC. V gene TRBV30 combines with J gene TRBJ2-1, with 12 positions matching TRBD1. CDR1 is GTSNPN and CDR2 is SVGIG in the germline V gene (reference sequence). This CDR3 has 18 amino acids. Trimming cost V 1 base and J 4 bases; bases outside gene matches: 11.

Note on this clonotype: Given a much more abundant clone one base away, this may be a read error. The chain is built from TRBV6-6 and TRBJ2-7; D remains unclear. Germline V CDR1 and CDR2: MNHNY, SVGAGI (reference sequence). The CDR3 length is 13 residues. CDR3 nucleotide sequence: TGTGCCAGCAGTGCCGTCAGTTTTTACGATCAGTACTTC. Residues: CASSAVSFYDQYF.

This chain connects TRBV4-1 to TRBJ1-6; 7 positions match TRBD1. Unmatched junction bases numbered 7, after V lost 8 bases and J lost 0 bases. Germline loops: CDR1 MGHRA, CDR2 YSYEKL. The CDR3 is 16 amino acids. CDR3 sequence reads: CASSPGQSSYNSPLHF. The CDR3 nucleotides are TGCGCCAGCTCCCCGGGACAGAGCTCCTATAATTCACCCCTCCACTTT.

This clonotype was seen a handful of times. CDR3 coding DNA: TGTGCCACCAGTGATTTGACCCCTAGCGGGAGGGCCGGGCGGCGAAATGAGCAGTTCTTC. Encoded protein: CATSDLTPSGRAGRRNEQFF. The chain links TRBV24-1 to TRBJ2-1; 12 positions agree with TRBD2. In germline, CDR1 is KGHDR, CDR2 SFDVKD. This CDR3 has 20 amino acids. V lost 0 bases, J lost 7 bases, and 15 bases stayed unmatched.

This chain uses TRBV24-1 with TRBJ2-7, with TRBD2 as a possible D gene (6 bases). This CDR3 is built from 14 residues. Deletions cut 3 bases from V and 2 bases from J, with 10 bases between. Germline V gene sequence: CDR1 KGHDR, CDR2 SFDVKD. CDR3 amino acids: CATSDGTLAYEQYF. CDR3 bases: TGTGCCACCAGTGATGGGACTCTTGCCTACGAGCAGTACTTC.

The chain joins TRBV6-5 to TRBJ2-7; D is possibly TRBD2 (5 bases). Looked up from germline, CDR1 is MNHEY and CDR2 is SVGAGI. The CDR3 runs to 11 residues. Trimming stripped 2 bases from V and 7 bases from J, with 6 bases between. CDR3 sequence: CASSYGGEQYF. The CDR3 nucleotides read TGTGCCAGCAGTTACGGAGGTGAGCAGTACTTC.

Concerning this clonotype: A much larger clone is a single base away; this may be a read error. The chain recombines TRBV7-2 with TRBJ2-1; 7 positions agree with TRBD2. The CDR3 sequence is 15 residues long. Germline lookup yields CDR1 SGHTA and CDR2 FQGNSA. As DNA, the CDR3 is TGTGCCAGAAGCTCCCGGACTAGTCGGGTCAATGAGCAGTTCTTC. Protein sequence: CARSSRTSRVNEQFF.

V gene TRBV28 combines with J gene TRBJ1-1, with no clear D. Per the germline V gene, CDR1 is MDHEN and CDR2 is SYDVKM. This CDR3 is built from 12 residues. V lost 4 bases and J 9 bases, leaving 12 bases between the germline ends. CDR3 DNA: TGTGCCAGCAGTTCCATGCTCGGAAAAGCTTTCTTT. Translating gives CASSSMLGKAFF.

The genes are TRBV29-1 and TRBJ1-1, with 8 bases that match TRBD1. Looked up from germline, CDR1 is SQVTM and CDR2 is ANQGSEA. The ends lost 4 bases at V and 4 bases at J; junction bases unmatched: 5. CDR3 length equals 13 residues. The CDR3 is CSVAGGARTEAFF. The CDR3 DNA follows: TGCAGCGTTGCAGGGGGCGCGCGCACTGAAGCTTTCTTT.

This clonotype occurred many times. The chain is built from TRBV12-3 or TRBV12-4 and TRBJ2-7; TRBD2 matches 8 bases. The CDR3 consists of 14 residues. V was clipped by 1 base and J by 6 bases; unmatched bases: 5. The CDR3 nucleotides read TGTGCCAGCAGTTTAGATCTAGCGGGCCGCGAGCAGTACTTC. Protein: CASSLDLAGREQYF.

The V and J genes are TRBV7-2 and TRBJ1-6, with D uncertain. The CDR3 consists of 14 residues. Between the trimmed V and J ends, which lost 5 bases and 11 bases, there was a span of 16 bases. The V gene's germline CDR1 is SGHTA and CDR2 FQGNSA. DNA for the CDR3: TGTGCCAGCAGCGTCAGGTCAATGGATGCACCCCTCCACTTT. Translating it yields CASSVRSMDAPLHF.

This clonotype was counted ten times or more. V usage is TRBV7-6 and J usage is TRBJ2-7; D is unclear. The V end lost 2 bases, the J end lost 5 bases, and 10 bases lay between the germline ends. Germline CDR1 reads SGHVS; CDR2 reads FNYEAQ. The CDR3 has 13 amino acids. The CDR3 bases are TGTGCCAGCAGCTTAAAGTTGGCAGACGAGCAGTACTTC. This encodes CASSLKLADEQYF.

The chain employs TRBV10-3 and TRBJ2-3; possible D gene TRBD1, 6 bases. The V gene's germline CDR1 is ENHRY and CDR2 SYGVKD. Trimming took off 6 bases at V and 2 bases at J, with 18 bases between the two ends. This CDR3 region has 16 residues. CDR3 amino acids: CAIRHLDSGDTDTQYF. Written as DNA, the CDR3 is TGTGCCATCAGGCATTTGGACAGTGGGGACACAGATACGCAGTATTTT.

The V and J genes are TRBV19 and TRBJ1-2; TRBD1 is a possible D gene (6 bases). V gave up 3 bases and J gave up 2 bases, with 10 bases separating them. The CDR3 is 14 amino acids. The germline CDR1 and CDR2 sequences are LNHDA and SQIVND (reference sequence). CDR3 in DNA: TGTGCCAGTAGTATGGCCGGACAGAACTATGGCTACACCTTC. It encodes CASSMAGQNYGYTF.

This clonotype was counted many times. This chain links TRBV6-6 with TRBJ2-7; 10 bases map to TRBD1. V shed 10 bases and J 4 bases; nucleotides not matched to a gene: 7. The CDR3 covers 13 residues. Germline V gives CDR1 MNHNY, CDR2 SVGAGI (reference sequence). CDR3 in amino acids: CAIRDRGGYEQYF. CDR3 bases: TGTGCCATCCGGGACAGGGGAGGGTACGAGCAGTACTTC.

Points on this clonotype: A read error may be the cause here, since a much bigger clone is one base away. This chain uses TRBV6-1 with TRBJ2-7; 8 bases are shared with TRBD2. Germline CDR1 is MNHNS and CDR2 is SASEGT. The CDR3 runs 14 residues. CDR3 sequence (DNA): TGTGCCATCAGTAGAGCGGGGGAGGCCTACGAGCAGTACTTC. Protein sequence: CAISRAGEAYEQYF.

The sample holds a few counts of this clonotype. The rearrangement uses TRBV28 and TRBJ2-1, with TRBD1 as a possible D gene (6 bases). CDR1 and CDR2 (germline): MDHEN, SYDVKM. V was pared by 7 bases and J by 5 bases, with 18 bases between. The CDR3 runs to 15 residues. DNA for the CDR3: TGTGCCAGCATCCTGGGGGCAGGGAAGAACAATGAGCAGTTCTTC. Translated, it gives CASILGAGKNNEQFF.

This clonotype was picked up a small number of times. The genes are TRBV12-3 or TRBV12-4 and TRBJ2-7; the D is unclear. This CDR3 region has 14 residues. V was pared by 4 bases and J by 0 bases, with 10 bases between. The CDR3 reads CASSSTMHSYEQYF. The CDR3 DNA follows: TGTGCCAGCAGTTCCACAATGCACTCCTACGAGCAGTACTTC.

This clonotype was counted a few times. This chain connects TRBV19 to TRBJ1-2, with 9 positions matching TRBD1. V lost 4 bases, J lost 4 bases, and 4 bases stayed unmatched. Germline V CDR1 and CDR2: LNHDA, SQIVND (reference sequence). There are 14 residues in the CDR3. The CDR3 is CASSTGQGGYGYTF. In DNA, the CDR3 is TGTGCCAGTAGTACGGGACAGGGAGGCTATGGCTACACCTTC.